Included here is one T cell receptor beta chain sequence, with context. This entry belongs to a study of chemoradiotherapy in HPV16-positive cancers. Overall study: Candidate HPV-specific clones and shared TCR motifs came from a couple of HPV16-positive patients.

Profiling relied on immunoSEQ multiplex PCR, and the TCRdb table lists in-frame clones only, not all of them. The sample lists around 14,000 clones, around 72% occurring once. The CDR3 runs to 14 residues. V lost 0 bases and J lost 2, with 9 bases in between. The germline CDR1 and CDR2 sequences are SGDLS and YYNGEE. The specimen was taken from a patient who underwent chemoradiotherapy. This clonotype was obtained from a human donor with HPV-associated anogenital cancer. The chain joins TRBV9 to TRBJ2-7; D uncertain. The CDR3 here is CASSVEGRTYEQYF. The CDR3 DNA sequence: TGTGCCAGCAGCGTAGAGGGCCGTACCTACGAGCAGTACTTC.